Listed below are T cell receptor beta chains from one sample, sequenced in a study of blood T cell repertoires in COVID-19. Profiling relied on immunoSEQ multiplex PCR, and the TCRdb table lists in-frame clones only, not all of them. The sample has some 88,000 clones, about 89% seen once. The specimen sequenced was peripheral blood. The receptors shown here come from a human donor with active COVID-19. The donor label of this sample is uncertain. Each CDR3 is given with its conserved first and last residue. D genes are given only for firm matches.

v_gene,j_gene,d_gene,CDR3aa,CDR3nt
TRBV7-3,TRBJ2-7,TRBD2,CASSLGLAYEQYF,TGTGCCAGCAGCTTAGGACTAGCCTACGAGCAGTACTTC
TRBV4-3,TRBJ1-1,TRBD1,CASSPQTGGNTEAFF,TGCGCCAGCAGCCCCCAGACAGGGGGGAACACTGAAGCTTTCTTT
TRBV6-1,TRBJ2-5,NA,CASSEVRTQETQYF,TGTGCCAGCAGTGAAGTCCGGACACAAGAGACCCAGTACTTC
TRBV2,TRBJ1-2,NA,CASTHRTDYGYTF,TGTGCCAGTACTCACAGGACCGACTATGGCTACACCTTC
TRBV7-6,TRBJ2-7,TRBD2,CASSPYRLAGGGWSYEQYF,TGTGCCAGCAGCCCCTACCGACTAGCGGGGGGGGGTTGGTCCTACGAGCAGTACTTC
TRBV5-1,TRBJ1-6,TRBD1,CASSALLNPGQGKLPLHF,TGCGCCAGCAGCGCTCTACTAAACCCGGGACAGGGGAAGTTACCCCTCCACTTT
TRBV7-2,TRBJ2-7,TRBD2,CASSLAGGVVLEQYF,TGTGCCAGCAGCTTAGCGGGAGGGGTCGTACTCGAGCAGTACTTC
TRBV5-4,TRBJ1-6,NA,CASRRAQNSPLHF,TGTGCCAGCCGCAGGGCGCAAAATTCACCCCTCCACTTT
TRBV2,TRBJ1-5,NA,CASSSTGWESNQPQHF,TGTGCCAGCTCTTCCACAGGGTGGGAAAGCAATCAGCCCCAGCATTTT
TRBV29-1,TRBJ1-5,NA,CSALGEGNQPQHF,TGCAGCGCCCTCGGGGAGGGCAATCAGCCCCAGCATTTT